A single sample gave rise to the 19 T cell receptor beta chains below, sequenced in a study of cytomegalovirus exposure and HLA in healthy donors. Use of 60 Vbeta and 13 Jbeta primers characterized the PCR. The method was immunoSEQ multiplex PCR; TCRdb's version includes in-frame clones alone and lacks a portion of them. This sample's table reports roughly 62,000 clones. Source material: PBMCs. The receptor set was obtained from a male donor in good health and CMV-seronegative.

Worth noting for this clone: Different DNA sequences within this sample yield the same CDR3. CDR3 in amino acids: CATSGGHAGGYEQYF. DNA for the CDR3: TGTGCCACCAGCGGAGGGCACGCAGGGGGCTACGAGCAGTACTTC. This chain uses TRBV15 with TRBJ2-7; the D gene is possibly TRBD1 (7 bases). Germline CDR1 is LNHNV and CDR2 is YYDKDF (reference sequence). The CDR3 covers 15 residues. Trimming removed 5 bases at V and 3 bases at J, with 17 bases between.

The gene calls are TRBV19 and TRBJ2-7; 11 nucleotides line up with TRBD1. J gave up 5 bases and V 3 bases, and 3 bases lay outside the gene matches. The V gene's germline CDR1 is LNHDA and CDR2 SQIVND (reference sequence). The CDR3 runs 14 residues. The CDR3 nucleotides read TGTGCCAGTAGTATTGGACAGGGGGCAAACGAGCAGTACTTC. Translation gives CASSIGQGANEQYF.

This chain connects TRBV5-1 to TRBJ1-2, with D possibly being TRBD1 (5 bases). Germline V lookup: CDR1 SGHRS, CDR2 YFSETQ. V was pared by 6 bases and J by 2 bases, with 14 bases between. This CDR3 contains 14 residues. CDR3 coding DNA: TGCGCCAGCACTTCGGGGGGGACGAACTATGGCTACACCTTC. This sequence encodes CASTSGGTNYGYTF.

The chain links TRBV7-3 to TRBJ2-1, with 9 bases aligning to TRBD2. Germline V lookup: CDR1 SGHTA, CDR2 FQGTGA. The J segment lost 5 bases and the V segment lost 5 bases, leaving 1 base of the junction unmatched. This CDR3 spans 13 amino acids. CDR3 DNA sequence: TGTGCCAGCAGCGCTAGCGGGGACAATGAGCAGTTCTTC. Its protein product is CASSASGDNEQFF.

The chain couples TRBV11-2 to TRBJ2-7, with 9 positions matching TRBD2. This CDR3 comprises 16 residues. The V gene end was trimmed by 5 bases and the J gene end by 3 bases; junction bases not matched to a gene: 11. The germline gives CDR1 SGHAT, CDR2 FQNNGV. This chain's CDR3 is CASSPGAASGIYEQYF. The CDR3 DNA is TGTGCCAGCAGCCCGGGGGCGGCTAGCGGGATCTACGAGCAGTACTTC. Full variable domain (rest looked up from reference TRBV11-2 and TRBJ2-7): EAGVAQSPRYKIIEKRQSVAFWCNPISGHATLYWYQQILGQGPKLLIQFQNNGVVDDSQLPKDRFSAERLKGVDSTLKIQPAKLEDSAVYLCASSPGAASGIYEQYFGPGTRLTVT.

A remark on this clone: This sample also contains other DNA sequences that code for the same CDR3. This chain uses TRBV9 with TRBJ2-5; 7 bases line up with TRBD1. V dropped 4 bases and J dropped 4; count of bases not matched to a gene: 22. Germline assignment: CDR1 SGDLS and CDR2 YYNGEE. The CDR3 loop spans 19 amino acids. CDR3 nucleotide sequence: TGTGCCAGCAGCTCGCTCACTAAAGGGGGCAGGGGCACACCAGAGACCCAGTACTTC. This gives the protein CASSSLTKGGRGTPETQYF.

This chain connects TRBV5-6 to TRBJ1-6; the match to TRBD1 covers 8 bases. The CDR3 has 13 residues. Trimming took 1 base from V and 9 from J; bases not matched to a gene: 0. Germline V CDR1 and CDR2: SGHDT, YYEEEE. The CDR3 sequence: CASSLQGASPLHF. CDR3 DNA sequence: TGTGCCAGCAGCTTGCAGGGGGCTTCACCCCTCCACTTT. Drawing the rest from reference TRBV5-6 and TRBJ1-6, the complete variable domain is DAGVTQSPTHLIKTRGQQVTLRCSPKSGHDTVSWYQQALGQGPQFIFQYYEEEERQRGNFPDRFSGHQFPNYSSELNVNALLLGDSALYLCASSLQGASPLHFGNGTRLTVT.

The chain links TRBV4-3 to TRBJ2-1; 10 nucleotides match TRBD2. Trimming cost V 1 base and J 5 bases; bases outside gene matches: 8. The CDR3 is made up of 17 amino acids. Germline CDR1 is LGHNA and CDR2 is YSLEER. The CDR3 nucleotides read TGCGCCAGCAGCCAAGTGAAAACTAGCGGGGTAAACAATGAGCAGTTCTTC. Its protein is CASSQVKTSGVNNEQFF.

Turning to this clone: The junction departs from the called germline gene at one end, perhaps through a read error. Other DNA sequences of this sample code for an identical CDR3. The chain joins TRBV7-9 to TRBJ1-3; TRBD1 is a possible D gene (5 bases). The CDR3 sequence is 14 residues long. The germline gives CDR1 SEHNR, CDR2 FQNEAQ (reference sequence). CDR3 in amino acids: CASSPLKGENTIYF. For the CDR3, the DNA is TGCGCCAGCAGCCCCCTGAAAGGGGAAAACACCATATATTTT.

The chain combines TRBV19 with TRBJ2-2, with TRBD1 as a possible D gene (5 bases). CDR3 length: 15 residues. Germline V CDR1 and CDR2: LNHDA, SQIVND (reference sequence). V lost 11 bases and J 0 bases, leaving 16 bases between the germline ends. This CDR3 reads CAARTDSSNTGELFF. In DNA form, the CDR3 reads TGTGCCGCGAGGACCGACAGCTCGAACACCGGGGAGCTGTTTTTT.

The chain uses TRBV5-1 and TRBJ2-1; TRBD1 agrees at 7 bases. J gave up 5 bases and V 4 bases, and 6 bases lay outside the gene matches. The germline V gene encodes CDR1 SGHRS and CDR2 YFSETQ. The CDR3 totals 14 residues. The CDR3 loop is CASSPRGTDNEQFF. The CDR3 DNA sequence: TGCGCCAGCAGCCCGAGGGGGACAGACAATGAGCAGTTCTTC. Variable domain in full (rest from reference TRBV5-1 and TRBJ2-1): KAGVTQTPRYLIKTRGQQVTLSCSPISGHRSVSWYQQTPGQGLQFLFEYFSETQRNKGNFPGRFSGRQFSNSRSEMNVSTLELGDSALYLCASSPRGTDNEQFFGPGTRLTVL.

The chain couples TRBV4-3 to TRBJ2-7; TRBD2 matches 10 bases. V lost 0 bases to trimming and J lost 2 bases; unmatched junction nucleotides: 4. There are 16 residues in the CDR3. CDR1 and CDR2 (germline): LGHNA, YSLEER. The CDR3 sequence is CASSQDEAGGPYEQYF. The CDR3 DNA reads TGCGCCAGCAGCCAAGATGAAGCGGGAGGGCCCTACGAGCAGTACTTC.

The chain carries TRBV10-3 and TRBJ2-3; TRBD1 agrees at 7 bases. In germline, CDR1 is ENHRY, CDR2 SYGVKD. Trimming cost V 2 bases and J 1 base; bases outside gene matches: 6. CDR3 length: 16 residues. The DNA for the CDR3 is TGTGCCATCAGTGAGCCCTACAGGGGAGGCACAGATACGCAGTATTTT. This codes for CAISEPYRGGTDTQYF.

The chain joins TRBV7-8 to TRBJ2-5; 9 nucleotides match TRBD1. The DNA end lines up better with TRBJ2-7; the J call may be wrong. Germline CDR1 is SGHVS and CDR2 is FQNEAQ. CDR3 length: 14 residues. This chain's CDR3 is CASRDRDRAYEQYF. The CDR3 DNA reads as TGTGCCAGCAGGGACCGGGACAGGGCCTACGAGCAGTACTTC.

The J gene is TRBJ2-5, the V gene TRBV28, with D possibly TRBD2 on 7 matching bases. Germline V gene sequence: CDR1 MDHEN, CDR2 SYDVKM. CDR3 length equals 16 residues. V lost 5 bases to trimming and J lost 4 bases, with 20 bases between them. The CDR3 is CASSPGGGLGLETQYF. CDR3 nucleotides: TGTGCCAGCAGTCCTGGGGGGGGCCTGGGGCTAGAGACCCAGTACTTC.

The V call is TRBV29-1, the J call TRBJ2-1, with 12 bases matching TRBD1. Per the germline V gene, CDR1 is SQVTM and CDR2 is ANQGSEA. This CDR3 has 13 amino acids. Trimming cost V 5 bases and J 9 bases; bases outside gene matches: 5. The CDR3 bases are TGCAGCGTTTGGGACAGGGGGCAGTTTGAGCAGTTCTTC. Its translation is CSVWDRGQFEQFF.

Judged by frequency, this clone is medium-sized. This chain uses TRBV7-9 with TRBJ2-1; tentatively, D is TRBD2 (5 bases). The CDR3 spans 12 residues. Trimming shortened V by 7 bases and J by 8 bases, and 12 bases separated the two germline ends. Germline lookup yields CDR1 SEHNR and CDR2 FQNEAQ (reference sequence). CDR3 coding DNA: TGTGCCAGCAAACTACTAGGCGATGAGCAGTTCTTC. Translation: CASKLLGDEQFF.

The genes are TRBV5-6 and TRBJ2-3; a possible D gene is TRBD2 (5 bases). The V gene's germline CDR1 is SGHDT and CDR2 YYEEEE. The V and J ends lost 2 bases and 5 bases respectively, with 12 bases between them. This CDR3 has 14 residues. The CDR3 protein is CASSFSLVVDTQYF. The CDR3 coding sequence is TGTGCCAGCAGCTTCTCACTAGTGGTAGATACGCAGTATTTT.

This sequence joins TRBV5-1 and TRBJ1-2; D remains unclear. The germline V gene encodes CDR1 SGHRS and CDR2 YFSETQ. This CDR3 contains 14 residues. V shed 0 bases and J shed 0 bases, with 6 bases lying between them. The CDR3 sequence is CASSLDGTNYGYTF. The DNA of the CDR3 is TGCGCCAGCAGCTTGGACGGTACTAACTATGGCTACACCTTC.